One sample yielded the 28 T cell receptor beta chains listed below, sequenced in a study of T-cell reconstitution after alpha-beta-depleted transplantation in children (TCRdb year 2016). The library was made by PCR. The sequencing machine was an Illumina HiSeq 2500. Molecular barcoding was employed in the preparation of TCR libraries, with unique molecular identifiers being used to normalize TCRbeta repertoire quantification. TCRdb's own reprocessing of the public reads used fastp at Q25 and MiXCR and kept productive beta chains. Each entry is one CDR3 protein sequence, shown with its most common DNA and genes. The sample records hundreds of thousands of distinct CDR3 sequences, about 12% of which are singletons. Over 2.5% of the sample is held by the ten biggest clonotypes. The sample consisted of PBMCs from the stem cell graft donor, taken from the stem cell graft. All receptors derive from a human donor who donated a stem cell graft to a child with acute lymphoblastic leukemia.

This clonotype appeared many times. The chain couples TRBV9 to TRBJ2-1, with 10 bases identical to TRBD2. CDR3 length: 17 residues. Germline assignment: CDR1 SGDLS and CDR2 YYNGEE. The junction had 7 bases not matched to a gene; V was cut back by 2 bases and J by 2 bases. The CDR3 bases are TGTGCCAGCAGCGTGTCAGCTAGCGGGGGCGCCTACAATGAGCAGTTCTTC. Amino acid sequence: CASSVSASGGAYNEQFF.

This clonotype was recorded many times. The V call is TRBV10-3, the J call TRBJ2-7, with D unclear. The V and J ends lost 3 bases and 2 bases respectively, with 11 bases between them. The germline V gene has CDR1 ENHRY and CDR2 SYGVKD. This CDR3 has 14 residues. In DNA form, the CDR3 reads TGTGCCATCAGTGATGGGGTGGCAGCCTACGAGCAGTACTTC. This translates into CAISDGVAAYEQYF.

This clonotype has at least ten counts. This rearrangement joins TRBV12-3 or TRBV12-4 to TRBJ1-1; a weak D match, TRBD1 (5 bases). The V end lost 6 bases, the J end lost 11 bases, and 19 bases lay between the germline ends. The length of the CDR3 is 13 residues. The CDR3 here is CASSGGGVRIAFF. Written as DNA, the CDR3 is TGTGCCAGCAGCGGTGGGGGGGTCCGGATCGCTTTCTTT.

This clonotype was observed at least ten times. The J gene is TRBJ2-3, the V gene TRBV7-2; TRBD1 agrees at 12 bases. Germline CDR1 reads SGHTA; CDR2 reads FQGNSA. The CDR3 covers 16 residues. V was pared by 1 base and J by 4 bases, with 3 bases of the junction left unmatched. In DNA form, the CDR3 reads TGTGCCAGCAGCTTAGTGGGGACAGGGGGCGCAGATACGCAGTATTTT. Translating gives CASSLVGTGGADTQYF.

Many counts were recorded for this clonotype. The CDR3 reads CAISWTGSFNEQFF. CDR3 coding DNA: TGTGCCATCAGCTGGACCGGGAGCTTCAATGAGCAGTTCTTC. The chain joins TRBV10-3 to TRBJ2-1; maybe TRBD2 (6 bases). Germline CDR1 is ENHRY and CDR2 is SYGVKD. Trimming left V 6 bases short and J 6 bases short, with 15 bases between. This CDR3 has 14 residues.

This clonotype was recorded a few times. The chain has TRBV14 and TRBJ2-7; possibly TRBD2 for D (6 bases). Between the trimmed V and J ends, which lost 5 bases and 7 bases, there was a span of 12 bases. Germline CDR1 SGHDN, CDR2 FVKESK. CDR3 length: 12 amino acids. Here the CDR3 reads CASSGIRGEQYF. For the CDR3, the DNA is TGTGCCAGCAGCGGCATCCGGGGGGAGCAGTACTTC.

This chain uses TRBV4-3 with TRBJ1-1; D remains unclear. This CDR3 has 14 residues. CDR1 is LGHNA, CDR2 YSLEER, per germline. V was clipped by 0 bases and J by 4 bases, with 9 bases between them. For the CDR3, the DNA is TGCGCCAGCAGCCAAGATTTTTCGAGCACTGAAGCTTTCTTT. Protein product: CASSQDFSSTEAFF.

This clonotype has ten or more counts. The chain is built from TRBV7-8 and TRBJ2-7; tentatively, D is TRBD1 (5 bases). Germline values: CDR1 SGHVS, CDR2 FQNEAQ. The CDR3 contains 14 residues. V lost 1 base and J lost 7, with 14 bases in between. The CDR3 sequence is CASSLGSLGAEQYF. CDR3 nucleotides: TGTGCCAGCAGCTTAGGGTCTCTAGGGGCGGAGCAGTACTTC.

Many counts were recorded for this clonotype. V is TRBV20-1 and J is TRBJ1-1; D possibly corresponds to TRBD1 (5 bases). With 0 bases removed from V and 6 bases from J, the gap between germline ends came to 23 bases. CDR1 is DFQATT, CDR2 SNEGSKA, per germline (reference sequence). This CDR3 has 17 residues. This CDR3 is CSARDPDRTMGGSEAFF. The CDR3 DNA reads TGCAGTGCTAGAGATCCGGACCGGACAATGGGAGGCTCTGAAGCTTTCTTT.

This clonotype was seen many times. In DNA, the CDR3 is TGCAGTGCTAGAGAAACTAGCGGGAGGAAAACCTACGAGCAGTACTTC. Its protein product is CSARETSGRKTYEQYF. The chain uses TRBV20-1 and TRBJ2-7, with 12 bases fitting TRBD2. The V gene end was trimmed by 0 bases and the J gene end by 2 bases; junction bases not matched to a gene: 5. Germline lookup yields CDR1 DFQATT and CDR2 SNEGSKA (reference sequence). CDR3 length: 16 amino acids.

This clonotype was seen ten or more times. The chain recombines TRBV28 with TRBJ2-5, with D possibly matching TRBD1 (5 bases). V was clipped by 6 bases and J by 5 bases, with 16 bases between them. Germline assignment: CDR1 MDHEN and CDR2 SYDVKM. The CDR3 spans 14 residues. CDR3 bases: TGTGCCAGCAGGAGCTTAATAGGGGTTGAGACCCAGTACTTC. Translated: CASRSLIGVETQYF.

This clonotype was seen many times. This chain links TRBV6-1 with TRBJ2-7, with 7 bases lining up with TRBD1. The CDR3 is 13 residues long. Germline CDR1 MNHNS, CDR2 SASEGT. The V and J ends lost 2 bases and 5 bases, in that order; junction bases with no gene match: 3. CDR3 bases: TGTGCCAGCAGTGAAAACAGGGGCCACGAGCAGTACTTC. Amino acid sequence: CASSENRGHEQYF.

A remark on this clonotype: Sequence at one end of the junction differs from germline and may be a read error. The V call is TRBV11-1, the J call TRBJ2-1; D gene uncertain. Germline CDR1 and CDR2: SGHAT and FQDESV (reference sequence). The CDR3 has 15 amino acids. The CDR3 region has the DNA TGTGCCAGCAGCTTAGGCGGCGGAACCTACAATGACCAGTTCTTC. Translation gives CASSLGGGTYNDQFF.

This clonotype was observed at least ten times. The chain links TRBV27 to TRBJ1-5; tentatively, D is TRBD1 (5 bases). Trimming removed 5 bases from V and 2 bases from J, with 19 bases in between. Germline V gene sequence: CDR1 MNHEY, CDR2 SMNVEV (reference sequence). This CDR3 contains 17 residues. As DNA, the CDR3 is TGTGCCAGCAGTGGGGGGTGGCCGGGGAATCGCAATCAGCCCCAGCATTTT. It is translated as CASSGGWPGNRNQPQHF.

The chain employs TRBV5-1 and TRBJ2-5; 14 bases map to TRBD2. The V segment lost 3 bases and the J segment 3 bases; nucleotides outside the gene matches: 7. The CDR3 extends over 17 amino acids. The germline V gene has CDR1 SGHRS and CDR2 YFSETQ. DNA of the CDR3: TGCGCCAGCAGCTCTCGGACTAGCGGGGGGCCAAAAGAGACCCAGTACTTC. Amino acids: CASSSRTSGGPKETQYF.

In its sample, this clonotype was seen many times. J is TRBJ1-5 and V is TRBV28; D is undetermined. V lost 8 bases, J lost 2 bases, and 13 bases lay in between. The V gene's germline CDR1 is MDHEN and CDR2 SYDVKM. The CDR3 has 14 amino acids. The CDR3 spells CASVVNRRNQPQHF. The CDR3 DNA follows: TGTGCCAGCGTTGTTAACAGACGCAATCAGCCCCAGCATTTT.

This clonotype was picked up many times. This chain connects TRBV27 to TRBJ2-7, with D perhaps being TRBD1 or TRBD2 (5 bases each). The germline V gene has CDR1 MNHEY and CDR2 SMNVEV (reference sequence). The CDR3 contains 13 residues. In nucleotides, the CDR3 is TGTGTCCGCCCGAGAGGGGATGCCTACGAGCAGTACTTC. Residues: CVRPRGDAYEQYF.

A word on this clonotype: A much larger clone lies one base from this, so it may be a read error. This chain connects TRBV27 to TRBJ1-2; D gene unclear. The CDR3 sequence is 14 residues long. CDR1 is MNHEY, CDR2 SMNVEV, per germline (reference sequence). Written as DNA, the CDR3 is TGTGCCAGCAGTTTATCAGGTCCTAACTGTGGCTACGCCTTC. Protein product: CASSLSGPNCGYAF.

This clonotype was picked up many times. This chain uses TRBV29-1 with TRBJ1-1; no firm D call. The V end lost 0 bases, the J end lost 4 bases, and 12 bases lay between the germline ends. The CDR3 is made up of 14 amino acids. CDR1 and CDR2 (germline): SQVTM, ANQGSEA. CDR3 loop: CSVEESGSGTEAFF. In DNA form, the CDR3 reads TGCAGCGTTGAAGAATCGGGGTCAGGCACTGAAGCTTTCTTT.

The sample holds many counts of this clonotype. The CDR3 bases are TGTGCCAGCAGCGTAGCCTCCGACAGGGCTTCACCCCTCCACTTT. Its translation is CASSVASDRASPLHF. The genes are TRBV9 and TRBJ1-6; 7 positions match TRBD1. The CDR3 runs 15 residues. The V gene end was trimmed by 0 bases and the J gene end by 9 bases; junction bases not matched to a gene: 6. The germline V gene encodes CDR1 SGDLS and CDR2 YYNGEE. Supplemented by reference TRBV9 and TRBJ1-6, the full variable domain reads DSGVTQTPKHLITATGQRVTLRCSPRSGDLSVYWYQQSLDQGLQFLIQYYNGEERAKGNILERFSAQQFPDLHSELNLSSLELGDSALYFCASSVASDRASPLHFGNGTRLTVT.

Details on this clonotype: Being one base from a much bigger clone, this may be a read error. The chain is built from TRBV6-1 and TRBJ1-4; D gene unclear. The CDR3 length is 13 residues. Per germline, CDR1 MNHNS and CDR2 SASEGT. V lost 8 bases and J 4 bases, leaving 11 bases between the germline ends. The CDR3 spells CASREWDNEKLFF. The CDR3 DNA reads TGTGCCAGCCGAGAATGGGATAATGAAAAACTGTTTTTT.

This clonotype was seen many times. This chain links TRBV10-3 with TRBJ2-4; D possibly corresponds to TRBD2 (5 bases). Germline CDR1 ENHRY, CDR2 SYGVKD. The CDR3 is 16 residues long. V lost 0 bases, J lost 5 bases, and 14 bases lay in between. The CDR3 DNA reads TGTGCCATCAGTGAGTCGAGGGTGGGGAATGAAAACATTCAGTACTTC. Amino acids: CAISESRVGNENIQYF.

The chain is built from TRBV28 and TRBJ2-7, with D possibly TRBD1 on 5 matching bases. Trimming stripped 1 base from V and 6 bases from J, with 13 bases between. CDR1 is MDHEN, CDR2 SYDVKM, per germline. CDR3 length: 14 amino acids. The CDR3 here is CASSLSARAGEQYF. CDR3 in DNA: TGTGCCAGCAGTTTATCAGCCAGGGCCGGCGAGCAGTACTTC. The full variable domain, with the rest looked up from reference TRBV28 and TRBJ2-7, is DVKVTQSSRYLVKRTGEKVFLECVQDMDHENMFWYRQDPGLGLRLIYFSYDVKMKEKGDIPEGYSVSREKKERFSLILESASTNQTSMYLCASSLSARAGEQYFGPGTRLTVT.

This clonotype occurred many times. V and J are TRBV9 and TRBJ1-2; 12 bases align to TRBD1. CDR1 SGDLS and CDR2 YYNGEE come from the germline V gene. This CDR3 has 15 residues. Germline trimming cut 3 bases from V and 8 bases from J; bases unmatched to any gene: 8. The chain's CDR3 is CASSAPGQGAEGYTF. CDR3 DNA sequence: TGTGCCAGCAGCGCCCCGGGACAGGGGGCGGAGGGCTACACCTTC.

This clonotype has at least ten counts. The rearrangement uses TRBV10-1 and TRBJ2-2; unclear D gene. From germline, CDR1 is WNHNN and CDR2 SYGVQD (reference sequence). The CDR3 contains 13 residues. Deletions cut 4 bases from V and 3 bases from J, with 6 bases between. CDR3 residues: CASSGLDTGELFF. CDR3 nucleotide sequence: TGCGCCAGCAGTGGGCTGGACACCGGGGAGCTGTTTTTT.

This clonotype has ten or more counts. Here the CDR3 DNA reads TGTGCCAGCAGTTCAATGACAGGGTTCCTCCATGAAAAACTGTTTTTT. Its translation is CASSSMTGFLHEKLFF. The V and J genes are TRBV27 and TRBJ1-4, with 7 bases identical to TRBD1. The CDR3 totals 16 residues. The J segment lost 6 bases and the V segment lost 4 bases, leaving 11 bases of the junction unmatched. CDR1 and CDR2 (germline): MNHEY, SMNVEV (reference sequence).

This clonotype was counted at least ten times. This chain joins TRBV12-3 or TRBV12-4 and TRBJ1-1; no definite D call. V lost 4 bases, J lost 1 base, and 10 bases lay in between. The CDR3 totals 14 residues. The CDR3 region is CASSYRTRNTEAFF. The CDR3 region has the DNA TGTGCCAGCAGTTATAGGACGAGGAACACTGAAGCTTTCTTT.

The gene calls are TRBV9 and TRBJ1-5; the D gene is possibly TRBD1 (6 bases). V was shortened by 0 bases and J by 4 bases, with 8 bases between the two germline ends. This CDR3 has 14 residues. Germline V gene lookup returns CDR1 SGDLS and CDR2 YYNGEE. CDR3 sequence: CASSVDRGNQPQHF. In nucleotides, the CDR3 is TGTGCCAGCAGCGTAGATAGGGGGAATCAGCCCCAGCATTTT. Based on the CDR3 plus reference TRBV9 and TRBJ1-5, the full variable domain is DSGVTQTPKHLITATGQRVTLRCSPRSGDLSVYWYQQSLDQGLQFLIQYYNGEERAKGNILERFSAQQFPDLHSELNLSSLELGDSALYFCASSVDRGNQPQHFGDGTRLSIL.